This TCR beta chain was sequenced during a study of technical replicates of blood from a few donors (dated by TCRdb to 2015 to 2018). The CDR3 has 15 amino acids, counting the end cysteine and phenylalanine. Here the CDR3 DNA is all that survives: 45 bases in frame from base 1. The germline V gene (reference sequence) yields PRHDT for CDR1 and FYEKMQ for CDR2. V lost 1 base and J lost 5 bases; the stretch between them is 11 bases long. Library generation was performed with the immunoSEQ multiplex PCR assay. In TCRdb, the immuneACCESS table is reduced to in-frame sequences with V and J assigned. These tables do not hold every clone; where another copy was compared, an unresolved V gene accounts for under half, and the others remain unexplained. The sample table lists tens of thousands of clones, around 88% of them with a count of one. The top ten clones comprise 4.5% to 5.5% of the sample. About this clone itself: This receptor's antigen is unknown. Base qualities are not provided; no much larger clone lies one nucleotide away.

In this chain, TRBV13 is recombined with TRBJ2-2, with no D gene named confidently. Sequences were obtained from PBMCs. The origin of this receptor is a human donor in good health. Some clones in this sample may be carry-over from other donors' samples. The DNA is TGTGCCAGCAGCTTAGAAGGAGACGTTACCGGGGAGCTGTTTTTT. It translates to CASSLEGDVTGELFF.